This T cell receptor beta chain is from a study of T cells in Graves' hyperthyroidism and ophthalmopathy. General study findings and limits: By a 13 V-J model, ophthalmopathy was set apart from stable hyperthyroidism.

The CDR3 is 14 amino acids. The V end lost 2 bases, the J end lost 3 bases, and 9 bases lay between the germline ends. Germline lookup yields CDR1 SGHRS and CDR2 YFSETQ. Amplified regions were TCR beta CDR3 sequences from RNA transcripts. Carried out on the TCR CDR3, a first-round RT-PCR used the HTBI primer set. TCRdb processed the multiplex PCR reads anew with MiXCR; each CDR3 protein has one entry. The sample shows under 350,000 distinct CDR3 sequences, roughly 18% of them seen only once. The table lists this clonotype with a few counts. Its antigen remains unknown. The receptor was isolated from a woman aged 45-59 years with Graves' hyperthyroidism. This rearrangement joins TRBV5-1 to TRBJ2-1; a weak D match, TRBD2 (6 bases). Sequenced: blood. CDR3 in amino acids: CASSFPGVYNEQFF. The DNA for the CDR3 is TGCGCCAGCAGCTTCCCGGGAGTCTACAATGAGCAGTTCTTC.